This TCR beta chain was identified during a study of T cell repertoires in cytomegalovirus infection. About the research overall: HLA-B-restricted CMV epitopes that are well studied, plus recently identified HLA-C-restricted ones, were used by the study. Matching HLA type, along with CMV infection, was indicated by public TCR beta signatures. General study points: Carriers of CMV and the relevant HLA type were discriminated by public TCR beta frequency. The response measured ex vivo was dominated by TCR beta clonotypes (HLA-C-restricted and CMV-specific).

The germline V gene has CDR1 SGHVT and CDR2 SQSDAQ. The CDR3 has 16 residues. Trimming at V came to 5 bases and at J to 5 bases, leaving 11 bases not matched to a gene. TCRdb re-derived calls from the reads in MiXCR, one entry per CDR3 protein. The sample has about 470,000 distinct CDR3 sequences, approximately 40% seen once. A remark on this clonotype: Its antigen is still unknown.

The sequence came from a human donor in good health (CMV status not recorded). Some clones in this sample may be carry-over from other donors' samples. The input for sequencing was cultured PBMCs, taken from culture after CMV antigen stimulation. The rearrangement joins TRBV7-4 to TRBJ2-3; 9 positions match TRBD2. CDR3 protein: CASSPNPGLAGDTQYF. CDR3 bases: TGTGCCAGCAGCCCCAATCCGGGACTAGCTGGAGATACGCAGTATTTT.